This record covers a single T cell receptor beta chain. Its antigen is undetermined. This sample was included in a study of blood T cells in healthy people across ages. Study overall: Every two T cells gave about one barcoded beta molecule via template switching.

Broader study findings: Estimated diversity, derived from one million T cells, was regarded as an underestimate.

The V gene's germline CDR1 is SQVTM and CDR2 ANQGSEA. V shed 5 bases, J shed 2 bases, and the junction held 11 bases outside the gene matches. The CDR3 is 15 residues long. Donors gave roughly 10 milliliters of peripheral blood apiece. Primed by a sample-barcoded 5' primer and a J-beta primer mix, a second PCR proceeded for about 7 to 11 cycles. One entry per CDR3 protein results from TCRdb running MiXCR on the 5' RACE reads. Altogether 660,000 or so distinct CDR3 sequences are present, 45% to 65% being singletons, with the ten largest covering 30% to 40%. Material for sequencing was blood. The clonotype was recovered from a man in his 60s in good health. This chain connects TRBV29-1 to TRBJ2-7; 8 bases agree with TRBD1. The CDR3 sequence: CSVYTRGQDAYEQYF. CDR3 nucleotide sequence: TGCAGCGTTTATACGCGGGGACAGGACGCCTACGAGCAGTACTTC.